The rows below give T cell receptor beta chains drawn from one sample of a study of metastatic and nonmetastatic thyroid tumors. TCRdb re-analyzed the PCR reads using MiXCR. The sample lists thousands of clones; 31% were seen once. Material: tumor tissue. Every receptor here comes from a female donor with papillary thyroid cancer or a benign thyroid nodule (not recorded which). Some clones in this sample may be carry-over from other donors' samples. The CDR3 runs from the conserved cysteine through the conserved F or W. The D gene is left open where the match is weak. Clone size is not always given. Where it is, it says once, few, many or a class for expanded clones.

CASLRAPGTNEKLFF | TGTGCCAGCCTACGAGCGCCGGGAACTAATGAAAAACTGTTTTTT | few | TRBV6-1 | . | TRBJ1-4
CASRTPGQGIHEQYF | TGTGCCAGCAGGACCCCGGGACAGGGTATCCACGAGCAGTACTTC | . | TRBV6-2/TRBV6-3 | TRBD1 | TRBJ2-7
CASSSQEANYGYTF | TGCGCCAGCAGCTCTCAGGAAGCTAACTATGGCTACACCTTC | medium-sized | TRBV5-1 | . | TRBJ1-2
CASSERLAVRGQYF | TGTGCCAGCAGTGAGAGACTAGCGGTCCGCGGGCAGTACTTC | . | TRBV2 | TRBD2 | TRBJ2-7
CASSHKGRKWLAGGPLYEQYF | TGTGCCAGCAGCCATAAGGGACGGAAGTGGCTAGCGGGAGGGCCATTATACGAGCAGTACTTC | medium-sized | TRBV3-2 | . | TRBJ2-7
CSAPEGGRETEAFF | TGCAGTGCCCCCGAGGGGGGGCGGGAAACTGAAGCTTTCTTT | . | TRBV20-1 | . | TRBJ1-1
CASSQVTAGGLPTEQYF | TGTGCCAGCAGCCAAGTAACAGCGGGGGGCTTACCAACCGAGCAGTACTTC | . | TRBV3-1 | TRBD2 | TRBJ2-7
CASSLPGGQPQSGANVLTF | TGTGCCAGCAGTCTTCCGGGGGGACAACCCCAGTCTGGGGCCAACGTCCTGACTTTC | few | TRBV6-2/TRBV6-3 | . | TRBJ2-6
CAWSMGGSSYEQYF | TGTGCCTGGAGTATGGGGGGATCCTCCTACGAGCAGTACTTC | once | TRBV30 | . | TRBJ2-7
CAISDNSPLHF | TGTGCCATCAGTGATAATTCACCCCTCCACTTT | few | TRBV10-3 | . | TRBJ1-6
CASSLSVAAYEQYF | TGCGCCAGCAGCTTGTCCGTGGCGGCCTACGAGCAGTACTTC | few | TRBV5-1 | . | TRBJ2-7
CATSQWDRYPNTGELFF | TGTGCCACCAGTCAGTGGGACAGATATCCGAACACCGGGGAGCTGTTTTTT | . | TRBV24-1 | TRBD1 | TRBJ2-2
CASSEGGRGLRGYTF | TGTGCCAGCAGTGAGGGCGGAAGGGGATTACGGGGCTACACCTTC | . | TRBV6-1 | . | TRBJ1-2
CAGSRPFGDYEQFF | TGTGCCGGCAGTCGCCCATTTGGAGACTATGAGCAGTTCTTC | . | TRBV6-4 | . | TRBJ2-1
CASYEKPGGNYGYTF | TGTGCCAGCTATGAGAAACCAGGGGGCAACTATGGCTACACCTTC | . | TRBV28 | TRBD1 | TRBJ1-2
CASSLSGTGDGYTF | TGTGCCAGCAGCTTGTCCGGGACAGGGGACGGCTACACCTTC | medium-sized | TRBV7-9 | TRBD1 | TRBJ1-2
CASSLVGGGAYEQYF | TGTGCCAGTAGCCTCGTCGGTGGTGGGGCCTACGAGCAGTACTTC | few | TRBV19 | . | TRBJ2-7
CASSSGQAQIRDTQYF | TGTGCCAGCAGTTCGGGACAGGCCCAGATAAGGGATACGCAGTATTTT | few | TRBV28 | TRBD1 | TRBJ2-3
CASSPSVLRELFF | TGCGCCAGCAGCCCCAGTGTTCTCCGGGAGCTGTTCTTT | once | TRBV5-1 | . | TRBJ2-2
CSAGTGKGAYGYTF | TGCAGTGCTGGCACAGGAAAGGGAGCGTATGGCTACACCTTC | . | TRBV20-1 | . | TRBJ1-2
CASSPVGAGGVETQYF | TGTGCCAGCTCACCAGTAGGCGCAGGGGGCGTTGAGACCCAGTACTTC | medium-sized | TRBV18 | TRBD1 | TRBJ2-5
CASSLGWATEAFF | TGTGCCAGCAGCTTAGGGTGGGCCACTGAAGCTTTCTTT | few | TRBV5-5 | . | TRBJ1-1
CSAPGGGSDTQYF | TGCAGTGCTCCTGGGGGGGGGTCGGATACGCAGTATTTT | . | TRBV20-1 | TRBD2 | TRBJ2-3
CASSSGTDTQYF | TGTGCCAGCAGTTCGGGCACAGATACGCAGTATTTT | few | TRBV12-3/TRBV12-4 | . | TRBJ2-3
CASSPGRHEQFF | TGTGCCAGCAGTCCAGGGAGGCATGAGCAGTTCTTC | . | TRBV2 | . | TRBJ2-1
CASRGPSGRPNEQFF | TGTGCCTCCAGGGGGCCTAGCGGGAGGCCGAATGAGCAGTTCTTC | . | TRBV10-3 | TRBD2 | TRBJ2-1
CASITGFRENTEAFF | TGTGCCAGTATCACCGGTTTTCGGGAGAACACTGAAGCTTTCTTT | few | TRBV2 | . | TRBJ1-1
CASSSGALNTEAFF | TGTGCCAGCAGTTCAGGGGCCCTGAACACTGAAGCTTTCTTT | many | TRBV7-6 | . | TRBJ1-1
CASSQDPGSSQYF | TGTGCCAGCAGCCAAGATCCTGGGTCGTCGCAGTATTTT | . | TRBV12-3/TRBV12-4 | . | TRBJ2-3
CASSYLWDREGVEQFF | TGTGCCAGCAGTTACCTGTGGGACAGGGAGGGTGTTGAGCAGTTCTTC | few | TRBV6-5 | TRBD1 | TRBJ2-1
CSAWGNEQFF | TGCAGTGCCTGGGGCAATGAGCAGTTCTTC | . | TRBV20-1 | . | TRBJ2-1
CASSQGGNRDTEAFF | TGCGCCAGCAGCCAAGGAGGGAATAGGGACACAGAAGCTTTCTTT | . | TRBV4-1 | . | TRBJ1-1
CASSSPSVGPADTQYF | TGCGCCAGCAGCTCCCCTAGCGTGGGGCCGGCAGATACGCAGTATTTT | . | TRBV5-1 | . | TRBJ2-3